The 27 T cell receptor beta chains presented below share a single source sample, sequenced in a study of cytotoxic CD8 clonotypes in ibrutinib-treated CLL. Sequenced by immunoSEQ multiplex PCR; TCRdb stores in-frame clones only, minus some. The sample has more than 200,000 clones; 70% are singletons. Here the sequenced sample was PBMCs, taken after 12 months of ibrutinib treatment. These receptors came from a human donor with chronic lymphocytic leukemia.

The V call is TRBV7-2, the J call TRBJ1-1, with D maybe TRBD1 (6 bases). This CDR3 contains 14 residues. Trimming took off 4 bases at V and 3 bases at J, with 12 bases between the two ends. Per germline, CDR1 SGHTA and CDR2 FQGNSA. The CDR3 DNA follows: TGTGCCAGCAGCTCAGGACAGAGCCACACTGAAGCTTTCTTT. Translating it yields CASSSGQSHTEAFF.

This clone came up once. J is TRBJ2-1 and V is TRBV18; 7 bases agree with TRBD1. The junction had 9 bases not matched to a gene; V was cut back by 3 bases and J by 4 bases. The V gene's germline CDR1 is KGHSH and CDR2 LQKENI. The CDR3 extends over 16 amino acids. CDR3 protein: CASSPPTGRPYNEQFF. DNA for the CDR3: TGTGCCAGCTCACCGCCGACAGGGCGCCCTTACAATGAGCAGTTCTTC.

Comment on this clone: At one boundary the junction diverges from the germline segment, which might be a read error. This chain connects TRBV7-3 to TRBJ2-2; D might be TRBD1 or TRBD2, each matching 5 bases. This CDR3 region has 16 residues. Germline CDR1 is SGHTA and CDR2 is FQGTGA. Written as DNA, the CDR3 is TGTGCCAGCAGCAGATCCCCCGGGACGAAAACCGGGGAGCTGTTTTTT. Translating it yields CASSRSPGTKTGELFF.

As concerns this clone: The identical CDR3 is also encoded by other nucleotide sequences in the sample. The chain employs TRBV5-1 and TRBJ1-1, with 12 bases aligning to TRBD1. The CDR3 is made up of 15 amino acids. The germline CDR1 and CDR2 sequences are SGHRS and YFSETQ. The trim removed 2 bases at V and 5 bases at J, leaving 4 bases unmatched. CDR3 nucleotide sequence: TGCGCCAGCAGCTTCGGGACAGGGGGCAAGACTGAAGCTTTCTTT. Amino acids: CASSFGTGGKTEAFF.

This chain links TRBV5-1 with TRBJ2-3, with D possibly matching TRBD1 (5 bases). The V gene lost 4 bases and the J gene lost 2 bases, with 11 bases spanning the gap. This CDR3 has 14 amino acids. Looked up from germline, CDR1 is SGHRS and CDR2 is YFSETQ. DNA of the CDR3: TGCGCCAGCAGCGGACCGGACACCACAGATACGCAGTATTTT. It yields the protein CASSGPDTTDTQYF.

This clone has more than one count but fewer than ten. The chain uses TRBV9 and TRBJ2-5, with 9 bases lining up with TRBD2. Trimming cost V 0 bases and J 5 bases; bases outside gene matches: 8. Germline V lookup: CDR1 SGDLS, CDR2 YYNGEE. The CDR3 totals 16 residues. CDR3 in DNA: TGTGCCAGCAGCGTAGATGGAGCGGGAGGTGGGGAGACCCAGTACTTC. Protein sequence: CASSVDGAGGGETQYF.

V is TRBV4-1 and J is TRBJ1-1; weak D call: TRBD1 (6 bases). Germline V gene sequence: CDR1 MGHRA, CDR2 YSYEKL. The CDR3 has 15 residues. V was cut by 2 bases and J by 1 base, with 11 bases left in between. The CDR3 DNA reads TGCGCCAGCAGCCAACAGAGGGGGGGGAACACTGAAGCTTTCTTT. It encodes CASSQQRGGNTEAFF.

The chain employs TRBV11-1 and TRBJ1-2, with 9 nucleotides matching TRBD1. The CDR3 consists of 14 residues. V trimming: 5 bases; J trimming: 8 bases; junction bases outside the gene matches: 9. Germline V gene sequence: CDR1 SGHAT, CDR2 FQDESV (reference sequence). This CDR3 is CASSPNRQGGGYTF. The CDR3 DNA reads TGTGCCAGCAGCCCCAATCGACAGGGGGGCGGCTACACCTTC.

The rearrangement joins TRBV10-3 to TRBJ2-7; 12 bases align to TRBD2. The CDR3 covers 16 residues. V lost 3 bases to trimming and J lost 4 bases; unmatched junction nucleotides: 7. Germline assignment: CDR1 ENHRY and CDR2 SYGVKD. CDR3 sequence (DNA): TGTGCCATCAGTGAATCCCACGGGACTAGCGGGTACGAGCAGTACTTC. It is translated as CAISESHGTSGYEQYF.

The CDR3: CASSLKAATNEKLFF. The CDR3 DNA is TGTGCCAGCAGCTTAAAGGCAGCAACTAATGAAAAACTGTTTTTT. The chain combines TRBV7-9 with TRBJ1-4; D remains unclear. This CDR3 contains 15 residues. The V end lost 2 bases, the J end lost 0 bases, and 7 bases lay between the germline ends. Germline V gene sequence: CDR1 SEHNR, CDR2 FQNEAQ (reference sequence).

The V and J genes are TRBV30 and TRBJ2-2; TRBD2 agrees at 7 bases. This CDR3 is built from 12 residues. J lost 6 bases, V lost 8 bases, and 6 bases had no gene match. In germline, CDR1 is GTSNPN, CDR2 SVGIG (reference sequence). The CDR3 bases are TGTGCCACCCCCCGGGGGGCCGGGGAGCTGTTTTTT. Encoded protein: CATPRGAGELFF. Combining the CDR3 with reference TRBV30 and TRBJ2-2 gives the whole variable domain SQTIHQWPATLVQPVGSPLSLECTVEGTSNPNLYWYRQAAGRGLQLLFYSVGIGQISSEVPQNLSASRPQDRQFILSSKKLLLSDSGFYLCATPRGAGELFFGEGSRLTVL.

The chain recombines TRBV30 with TRBJ1-2; perhaps TRBD1 as D (6 bases). With 6 bases removed from V and 0 bases from J, the gap between germline ends came to 14 bases. Germline CDR1 GTSNPN, CDR2 SVGIG (reference sequence). The length of the CDR3 is 14 residues. The CDR3 loop is CACYTPGANYGYTF. The DNA for the CDR3 is TGTGCCTGTTATACCCCAGGGGCTAACTATGGCTACACCTTC.

The chain links TRBV6-1 to TRBJ2-7; a weak D match, TRBD2 (5 bases). This CDR3 comprises 15 residues. Looked up from germline, CDR1 is MNHNS and CDR2 is SASEGT. V lost 1 base and J lost 1, with 11 bases in between. The CDR3 here is CASSEERQVSYEQYF. The CDR3 DNA is TGTGCCAGCAGTGAAGAGCGGCAGGTGTCCTACGAGCAGTACTTC.

J is TRBJ2-5 and V is TRBV2; tentatively, D is TRBD1 (5 bases). The J call may be incorrect, as the DNA end agrees better with TRBJ2-7. This CDR3 is 15 amino acids long. Per germline, CDR1 SNHLY and CDR2 FYNNEI. CDR3 amino acids: CASSVEQAISYEQYF. The CDR3 region has the DNA TGTGCCAGCAGTGTGGAACAGGCGATTAGCTACGAGCAGTACTTC.

The rearrangement joins TRBV15 to TRBJ1-1; D unresolved. The germline gives CDR1 LNHNV, CDR2 YYDKDF (reference sequence). Trimming pared 1 base from V and 3 bases from J, leaving 12 bases between. This CDR3 is 15 amino acids long. This CDR3 is CATSRGDTSDTEAFF. The CDR3 nucleotides are TGTGCCACCAGCAGAGGTGACACCTCGGACACTGAAGCTTTCTTT.

This chain uses TRBV27 with TRBJ2-7, with TRBD1 identical over 7 bases. The CDR3 length is 13 residues. CDR1 and CDR2 from the germline V gene are MNHEY and SMNVEV (reference sequence). V trimming: 6 bases; J trimming: 1 base; junction bases outside the gene matches: 3. This CDR3 reads CASSGQESYEQYF. The CDR3 DNA is TGTGCCAGCAGCGGACAGGAGTCCTACGAGCAGTACTTC.

The J gene is TRBJ2-7, the V gene TRBV27; 9 bases line up with TRBD1. The CDR3 totals 15 residues. V was clipped by 3 bases and J by 2 bases; unmatched bases: 5. Germline V gene lookup returns CDR1 MNHEY and CDR2 SMNVEV (reference sequence). The CDR3 DNA follows: TGTGCCAGCAGTTTGTCGGGACAGGGTCCCTACGAGCAGTACTTC. Translation: CASSLSGQGPYEQYF.

The V gene is TRBV5-6, the J gene TRBJ2-5; a possible D gene is TRBD2 (5 bases). This CDR3 has 14 amino acids. The V gene's germline CDR1 is SGHDT and CDR2 YYEEEE. Trimming took 1 base from V and 7 from J, leaving 14 bases between them. The CDR3 spells CASSLLGNEGTQYF. DNA for the CDR3: TGTGCCAGCAGCTTGTTGGGGAACGAGGGGACCCAGTACTTC.

Details on this clone: Other DNA sequences in the same sample also yield this CDR3. The V call is TRBV5-6, the J call TRBJ2-5; possibly TRBD1 or TRBD2 for D (5 bases each). The CDR3 has 13 amino acids. V lost 0 bases, J lost 3 bases, and 6 bases lay in between. Looked up from germline, CDR1 is SGHDT and CDR2 is YYEEEE. CDR3 sequence: CASSLGGEETQYF. Written as DNA, the CDR3 is TGTGCCAGCAGCTTGGGAGGGGAAGAGACCCAGTACTTC.

The chain couples TRBV6-5 to TRBJ1-5; D uncertain. This CDR3 is 13 amino acids long. Trimming took 5 bases from V and 7 from J, leaving 12 bases between them. CDR1 is MNHEY and CDR2 is SVGAGI in the germline V gene. DNA for the CDR3: TGTGCCAGCAGTGCTTTTAGGGAACAGCCCCAGCATTTT. Amino acid sequence: CASSAFREQPQHF.

The V and J genes are TRBV28 and TRBJ2-6, with TRBD1 identical over 7 bases. Germline assignment: CDR1 MDHEN and CDR2 SYDVKM. V dropped 3 bases and J dropped 2; count of bases not matched to a gene: 16. This CDR3 has 20 residues. Here the CDR3 DNA reads TGTGCCAGCAGTTTCTTCGCTTCAGGGGGTTCGGGACCTGGGGCCAACGTCCTGACTTTC. As protein: CASSFFASGGSGPGANVLTF.

The chain combines TRBV28 with TRBJ2-7; a weak D match, TRBD1 (5 bases). CDR1 and CDR2 from the germline V gene are MDHEN and SYDVKM. The CDR3 contains 15 residues. V lost 8 bases and J 0 bases, leaving 17 bases between the germline ends. CDR3 protein: CASRPTAHSSYEQYF. In DNA form, the CDR3 reads TGTGCCAGCCGTCCGACAGCCCATTCCTCCTACGAGCAGTACTTC.

The count of this clone is one. The chain combines TRBV5-6 with TRBJ2-1; 7 bases are a match to TRBD1. Germline V lookup: CDR1 SGHDT, CDR2 YYEEEE. CDR3 length equals 15 residues. After removal of 0 bases from V and 3 bases from J, the junction contained 3 bases not matched to a gene. The CDR3 bases are TGTGCCAGCAGCTTGGGAGACAGGGTCTACAATGAGCAGTTCTTC. This sequence encodes CASSLGDRVYNEQFF. The whole variable domain, remainder taken from reference TRBV5-6 and TRBJ2-1, is DAGVTQSPTHLIKTRGQQVTLRCSPKSGHDTVSWYQQALGQGPQFIFQYYEEEERQRGNFPDRFSGHQFPNYSSELNVNALLLGDSALYLCASSLGDRVYNEQFFGPGTRLTVL.

By sample share, this clone is medium-sized. The chain joins TRBV30 to TRBJ2-6; TRBD1 is a possible D gene (5 bases). CDR1 is GTSNPN, CDR2 SVGIG, per germline (reference sequence). The CDR3 loop spans 17 amino acids. V lost 0 bases and J lost 0, with 12 bases in between. The CDR3 bases are TGTGCCTGGAGTGTAGGGCAGGGTAGCTCTGGGGCCAACGTCCTGACTTTC. Protein sequence: CAWSVGQGSSGANVLTF.

This clone was seen only a few times. V usage is TRBV28 and J usage is TRBJ1-2; 8 bases map to TRBD1. The CDR3 loop spans 13 amino acids. Germline-derived CDR1 and CDR2 are MDHEN and SYDVKM. Trimming took 6 bases from V and 4 from J; bases not matched to a gene: 4. The CDR3 DNA sequence: TGTGCCAGCAGGTTCGGACAGGGCTATGGCTACACCTTC. Amino acid sequence: CASRFGQGYGYTF.

This clone was found a few times. The chain uses TRBV7-8 and TRBJ1-5; D possibly corresponds to TRBD1 (5 bases). The germline CDR1 and CDR2 sequences are SGHVS and FQNEAQ. V gave up 2 bases and J gave up 7 bases, with 12 bases separating them. The CDR3 consists of 14 residues. In DNA form, the CDR3 reads TGTGCCAGCAGCTTATCCACAGGCGAACAGCCCCAGCATTTT. Its translation: CASSLSTGEQPQHF. The whole variable domain, remainder taken from reference TRBV7-8 and TRBJ1-5, is GAGVSQSPRYKVAKRGQDVALRCDPISGHVSLFWYQQALGQGPEFLTYFQNEAQLDKSGLPSDRFFAERPEGSVSTLKIQRTQQEDSAVYLCASSLSTGEQPQHFGDGTRLSIL.

The chain joins TRBV5-1 to TRBJ2-5; 11 bases match TRBD2. This CDR3 has 19 amino acids. The germline V gene encodes CDR1 SGHRS and CDR2 YFSETQ. Trimming removed 0 bases from V and 1 base from J; junction bases left unmatched: 11. DNA of the CDR3: TGCGCCAGCAGCTTGGGGGGGACTAGCGGAGGACCCATCCAAGAGACCCAGTACTTC. Translation: CASSLGGTSGGPIQETQYF.